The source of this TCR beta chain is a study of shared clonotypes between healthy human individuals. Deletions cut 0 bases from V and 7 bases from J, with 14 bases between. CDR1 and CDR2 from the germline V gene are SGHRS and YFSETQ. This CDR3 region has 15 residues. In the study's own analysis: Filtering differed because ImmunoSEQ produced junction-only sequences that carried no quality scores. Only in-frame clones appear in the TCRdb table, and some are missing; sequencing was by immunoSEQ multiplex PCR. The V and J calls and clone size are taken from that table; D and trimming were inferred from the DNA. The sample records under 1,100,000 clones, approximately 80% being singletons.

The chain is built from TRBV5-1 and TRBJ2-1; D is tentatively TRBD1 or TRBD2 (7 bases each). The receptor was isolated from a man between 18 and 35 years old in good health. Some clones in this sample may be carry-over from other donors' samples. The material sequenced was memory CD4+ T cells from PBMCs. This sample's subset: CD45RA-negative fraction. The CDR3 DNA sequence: TGCGCCAGCAGCTTGGCCAGGGGGGGCCTTAATGAGCAGTTCTTC. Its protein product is CASSLARGGLNEQFF.